This T cell receptor beta chain was recorded in a study of human T cells and chemical hapten exposure. Study at large: TCR yield per sample varied, mainly due to pooled library volumes.

Trimming pared 3 bases from V and 5 bases from J, leaving 12 bases between. This CDR3 spans 13 amino acids. Germline CDR1 DFQATT, CDR2 SNEGSKA (reference sequence). TCRdb re-analysed the RACE reads in MiXCR, keeping a single row per CDR3 protein. In the table there are under 400,000 distinct CDR3 sequences, roughly 4.6% of which are singletons. The sample holds many counts of this clonotype. Time point meaning: pre-sensitization, week 0. Treatment indicated: therapeutic diphenylcyclopropenone sensitization with weekly scalp DPC. The chain links TRBV20-1 to TRBJ2-3; D tentatively reads TRBD1 or TRBD2 (6 bases each). The source is a woman aged 50 to 65 with alopecia areata. Some clones in this sample may be carry-over from other donors' samples. Sequenced material: whole blood, taken in connection with sensitization to the hapten diphenylcyclopropenone (DPC). For the CDR3, the DNA is TGCAGTGCTAGGCCGGGGGCATTAGATACGCAGTATTTT. It codes for CSARPGALDTQYF.